Given below is one T cell receptor (beta chain) in context. What it binds is not known. This entry belongs to a study of neurological immune-mediated disorders. After removal of 4 bases from V and 5 bases from J, the junction contained 6 bases not matched to a gene. In germline, CDR1 is SGHRS, CDR2 YFSETQ. The length of the CDR3 is 14 residues. As for the cDNA, it was generated by 5'RACE with 10-nucleotide random UMIs. Using its own MiXCR run on the 5' RACE reads, TCRdb lists one record per CDR3 protein. The table has about 82,000 distinct CDR3 sequences, 2.5% to 3% seen once; the top ten hold around 1.1%. Findings of the study overall: The study found no CDR3 amino acid sequences shared by expanded clones across subjects, suggesting private repertoires in all groups.

This sequence was found in a woman in her thirties with multiple sclerosis. The sample consisted of PBMCs. The V gene is TRBV5-1, the J gene TRBJ2-7, with 10 bases identical to TRBD2. The CDR3, as DNA: TGCGCCAGCAGCGAGTTAGCGGGAGGAGACGAGCAGTACTTC. This translates into CASSELAGGDEQYF.